Each of the 8 T cell receptor beta chains below was sequenced from the same sample in a study of regulatory T cells in long-lasting Graves disease. Arm-PCR with iRepertoire HTBI primers amplified the CDR3 regions for these TCR beta libraries. In TCRdb, the multiplex PCR reads were re-called with MiXCR into one record per CDR3 protein. The sample gives 400,000 to 600,000 distinct CDR3 sequences, roughly 21% of which show up once; roughly 6.9% is in the top ten. Indicated time point: persistent/refractory GD, antithyroid drugs over 5 years with positive TRAb. The TCR library was prepared using RNA isolated from PBMCs. The material sequenced was peripheral blood mononuclear cells (PBMCs), taken when the disease was refractory, from a patient treated with antithyroid drugs. The receptors come from a female donor with Graves disease.

The table lists this clonotype with a few counts. The chain links TRBV19 to TRBJ1-4; 10 bases are shared with TRBD1. Trimming took 9 bases from V and 6 from J; bases not matched to a gene: 4. The CDR3 extends over 13 amino acids. Germline lookup yields CDR1 LNHDA and CDR2 SQIVND (reference sequence). DNA for the CDR3: TGTGCCAGCGCGACAGGGGGCTATGAAAAACTGTTTTTT. Protein product: CASATGGYEKLFF.

The rearrangement uses TRBV6-1 and TRBJ1-1, with D unclear. Germline assignment: CDR1 MNHNS and CDR2 SASEGT. There are 14 residues in the CDR3. Trimming removed 2 bases from V and 1 base from J, with 8 bases in between. CDR3 sequence (DNA): TGTGCCAGCAGTGAACTAGTCCCGAACACTGAAGCTTTCTTT. Translation: CASSELVPNTEAFF.

This clonotype has a handful of counts. The chain uses TRBV7-2 and TRBJ2-7; 10 positions match TRBD2. CDR3 length: 15 residues. The germline V gene has CDR1 SGHTA and CDR2 FQGNSA. Trimming took 5 bases from V and 5 from J; bases not matched to a gene: 9. CDR3 in amino acids: CASSPQLLAGHEQYF. The CDR3 nucleotides are TGTGCCAGCAGCCCTCAATTACTAGCGGGACACGAGCAGTACTTC.

In its sample, this clonotype was seen many times. The chain has TRBV7-9 and TRBJ2-5; D tentatively fits TRBD1 or TRBD2 (5 bases each). V shed 5 bases and J shed 7 bases, with 14 bases lying between them. The CDR3 is 13 residues long. Germline V gene data show CDR1 as SEHNR and CDR2 as FQNEAQ (reference sequence). This CDR3 reads CASSPQGDSTQYF. DNA for the CDR3: TGTGCCAGCAGCCCCCAGGGAGATTCGACCCAGTACTTC.

In this sample, this clonotype turned up many times. The gene calls are TRBV6-2 or TRBV6-3 and TRBJ2-4; possibly TRBD2 for D (5 bases). Germline CDR1 MNHEY, CDR2 SVGEGT. The length of the CDR3 is 14 residues. Trimming removed 0 bases from V and 9 bases from J, with 12 bases in between. This chain's CDR3 is CASSYSNSAVIQYF. The CDR3 DNA is TGTGCCAGCAGTTACTCGAATTCAGCGGTCATTCAGTACTTC.

This clonotype occurred many times. V gene TRBV3-1 combines with J gene TRBJ1-5; perhaps TRBD1 as D (5 bases). This CDR3 is 13 amino acids long. The V gene lost 4 bases and the J gene lost 5 bases, with 9 bases spanning the gap. Germline assignment: CDR1 LGHDT and CDR2 YNNKEL (reference sequence). The chain's CDR3 is CASSPGLHQPQHF. The CDR3 DNA reads as TGTGCCAGCAGCCCGGGACTTCATCAGCCCCAGCATTTT.

With respect to this clonotype: This likely traces to a read error, being one base from a far larger clone. As the CDR3 is not closed by the conserved phenylalanine or tryptophan, this likely results from a read error. V and J are TRBV7-9 and TRBJ1-2; no clear D. Trimming pared 5 bases from V and 7 bases from J, leaving 17 bases between. The CDR3 loop spans 14 amino acids. Germline V lookup: CDR1 SEHNR, CDR2 FQNEAQ (reference sequence). CDR3: CASSPGPSGSGYTL. In DNA, the CDR3 is TGTGCCAGCAGCCCCGGGCCCTCGGGAAGTGGCTACACCCTC.

This clonotype was counted a few times. This chain connects TRBV5-1 to TRBJ1-1; no definite D call. The V gene lost 2 bases and the J gene lost 1 base, with 9 bases spanning the gap. The CDR3 has 14 residues. CDR1 SGHRS and CDR2 YFSETQ come from the germline V gene. CDR3 coding DNA: TGCGCCAGCAGCTTTGTACATGGGAACACTGAAGCTTTCTTT. Encoded protein: CASSFVHGNTEAFF.